This TCR beta chain was captured by sequencing in a study of shared clonotypes between healthy human individuals. Using immunoSEQ multiplex PCR, the repertoire was profiled, and TCRdb retains in-frame clones only, with some absent. Of roughly 2 million clones in the sample, approximately 96% are singletons; the top ten hold about 0.13%. About this clone itself: Its antigen is undetermined.

Study-level findings and limits: Inspection by rarefaction showed sorted-subset sequencing to be incomplete despite large depth. Clonotype sharing among donors, it was expected, would be affected by sequencing depth.

V trimming: 6 bases; J trimming: 2 bases; junction bases outside the gene matches: 8. This CDR3 has 14 residues. Per the germline V gene, CDR1 is SQVTM and CDR2 is ANQGSEA. Healthy HIV-negative adults without recent acute infections or vaccinations served as donors. Nashville, Tennessee was home to all donors, each a Caucasian adult. The sequence came from a man aged 18-30 years in good health. This chain uses TRBV29-1 with TRBJ1-1; 8 bases line up with TRBD1. Sequenced input: naive CD4+ T cells sorted from blood. Subset here: CD45RA+ positively selected. The DNA for the CDR3 is TGCAGCGTGGGAGGGACAGGCCGCAACACTGAAGCTTTCTTT. This encodes CSVGGTGRNTEAFF.